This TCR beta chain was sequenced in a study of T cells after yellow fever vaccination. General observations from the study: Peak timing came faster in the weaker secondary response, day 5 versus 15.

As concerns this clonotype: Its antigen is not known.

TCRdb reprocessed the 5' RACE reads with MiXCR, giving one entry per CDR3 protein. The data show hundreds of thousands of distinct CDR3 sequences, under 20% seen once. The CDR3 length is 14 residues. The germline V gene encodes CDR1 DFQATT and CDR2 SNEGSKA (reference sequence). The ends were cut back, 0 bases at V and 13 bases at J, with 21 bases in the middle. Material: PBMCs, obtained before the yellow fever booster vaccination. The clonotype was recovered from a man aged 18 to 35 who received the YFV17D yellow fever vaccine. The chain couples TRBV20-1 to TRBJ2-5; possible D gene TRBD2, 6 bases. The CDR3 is CSARDLRGAVYWYF. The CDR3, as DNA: TGCAGTGCTAGAGATCTGCGGGGCGCGGTTTATTGGTACTTC.